The clone carrying this T cell receptor (beta chain) appeared a few times. Its cognate antigen is unknown. The sample originates from a study of response to subunit inactivated influenza vaccine. Study-level points and caveats: The authors proposed limited new T cell recruitment per seasonal influenza vaccination.

Germline lookup yields CDR1 MGHDK and CDR2 SYGVNS. There are 13 residues in the CDR3. V lost 6 bases and J lost 4, with 10 bases in between. TCRdb reprocessed the RT-PCR reads via MiXCR and lists one record per CDR3 protein. This sample has more than 200,000 distinct CDR3 sequences, with 9% to 15% found just once. The receptor comes from a man aged 45-60 years who received an inactivated influenza vaccine. The sequencing used non-naive T cells sorted from PBMCs, collected around 14 days before vaccination. The rearrangement joins TRBV25-1 to TRBJ2-4; TRBD1 is a possible D gene (5 bases). In DNA, the CDR3 is TGTGCCAGCAGACTCGACAGAAAAAACATTCAGTACTTC. It yields the protein CASRLDRKNIQYF.